One and the same sample provided the 23 T cell receptor beta chains below, sequenced in a study of OX40 agonist ivuxolimab in advanced cancers. The protocol was immunoSEQ multiplex PCR, while the TCRdb copy is restricted to in-frame clones and leaves out a portion. The table shows 50,000 to 65,000 clones, with 91% occurring only once. The sequenced sample was CD4+ or CD8+ T cells sorted from blood, obtained in a trial of the OX40 agonist ivuxolimab. All receptors derive from an adult with an advanced solid tumor such as melanoma, head and neck, liver or kidney cancer.

The V gene is TRBV11-2, the J gene TRBJ2-2; 11 bases map to TRBD2. The CDR3 loop spans 19 amino acids. V trimming: 1 base; J trimming: 4 bases; junction bases outside the gene matches: 11. Per germline, CDR1 SGHAT and CDR2 FQNNGV. CDR3 in DNA: TGTGCCAGCAGCTTAGCCTCTACACTAGCGGGAGATATCACCGGGGAGCTGTTTTTT. Amino acid sequence: CASSLASTLAGDITGELFF.

The V gene is TRBV5-4, the J gene TRBJ2-7; D remains ambiguous. Trimming removed 0 bases from V and 6 bases from J, with 19 bases in between. Germline assignment: CDR1 SGHNT and CDR2 YYREEE (reference sequence). This CDR3 is built from 16 residues. DNA for the CDR3: TGTGCCAGCAGCTTGGGATTGAGCGCAAGCTGGGGCGAGCAGTACTTC. Translated, it gives CASSLGLSASWGEQYF.

The rearrangement links TRBV25-1 to TRBJ1-5; D is uncertain. Trimming removed 1 base at V and 4 bases at J, with 8 bases between. The CDR3 is 14 amino acids. Germline assignment: CDR1 MGHDK and CDR2 SYGVNS. This CDR3 is CASSELTGNQPQHF. The CDR3, as DNA: TGTGCCAGCAGTGAATTAACGGGGAATCAGCCCCAGCATTTT.

V usage is TRBV5-5 and J usage is TRBJ2-7; 9 bases are a match to TRBD2. Germline V lookup: CDR1 SGHKS, CDR2 YYEKEE (reference sequence). The CDR3 totals 15 residues. The V gene end was trimmed by 3 bases and the J gene end by 2 bases; junction bases not matched to a gene: 6. The CDR3 nucleotides read TGTGCCAGCAGCTGGGGTGGCGGGAGGGCCTACGAGCAGTACTTC. As protein: CASSWGGGRAYEQYF.

A note on this clone: This same CDR3 is encoded by further DNA sequences in the sample. V usage is TRBV6-5 and J usage is TRBJ1-1, with D possibly TRBD1 on 5 matching bases. Germline values: CDR1 MNHEY, CDR2 SVGAGI. V lost 2 bases and J 1 base, leaving 5 bases between the germline ends. The CDR3 covers 13 residues. CDR3 region: CASSYGGNTEAFF. The CDR3 nucleotides read TGTGCCAGCAGTTACGGGGGGAACACTGAAGCTTTCTTT.

The rearrangement uses TRBV30 and TRBJ2-1, with 8 bases fitting TRBD1. The CDR3 sequence is 15 residues long. In germline, CDR1 is GTSNPN, CDR2 SVGIG (reference sequence). V lost 2 bases to trimming and J lost 0 bases; unmatched junction nucleotides: 3. DNA for the CDR3: TGTGCCTGGAGTAGGACAGGGAGCTCCTACAATGAGCAGTTCTTC. As protein: CAWSRTGSSYNEQFF.

The chain recombines TRBV9 with TRBJ2-2; D tentatively reads TRBD1 or TRBD2 (5 bases each). The germline V gene has CDR1 SGDLS and CDR2 YYNGEE. The V and J ends lost 5 bases and 3 bases respectively, with 14 bases between them. This CDR3 is built from 15 residues. DNA of the CDR3: TGTGCCAGCAGGCCTGCCGGGGCGGACACCGGGGAGCTGTTTTTT. Encoded protein: CASRPAGADTGELFF.

The V gene is TRBV19, the J gene TRBJ1-1; tentative D call: TRBD1 (5 bases). The germline V gene has CDR1 LNHDA and CDR2 SQIVND (reference sequence). V dropped 0 bases and J dropped 5 bases, with 7 bases sitting between them. This CDR3 is 13 amino acids long. Here the CDR3 reads CASSIEGPTEAFF. The CDR3 bases are TGTGCCAGTAGTATAGAGGGGCCGACTGAAGCTTTCTTT.

This chain joins TRBV7-9 and TRBJ2-7; tentative D call: TRBD1 (5 bases). V was shortened by 8 bases and J by 3 bases, with 8 bases between the two germline ends. The CDR3 is 11 residues long. CDR1 is SEHNR, CDR2 FQNEAQ, per germline (reference sequence). The CDR3 spells CASGARYEQYF. CDR3 nucleotide sequence: TGTGCCAGCGGGGCCCGCTACGAGCAGTACTTC.

The rearrangement links TRBV2 to TRBJ1-2; 7 nucleotides match TRBD1. The CDR3 spans 15 residues. Unmatched junction bases numbered 13, after V lost 10 bases and J lost 2 bases. The V gene's germline CDR1 is SNHLY and CDR2 FYNNEI. The CDR3 DNA reads TGTGCCACATTCGGACAGGCGAACGCCAACTATGGCTACACCTTC. Translating gives CATFGQANANYGYTF. The full variable domain, rest sourced from reference TRBV2 and TRBJ1-2, is EPEVTQTPSHQVTQMGQEVILRCVPISNHLYFYWYRQILGQKVEFLVSFYNNEISEKSEIFDDQFSVERPDGSNFTLKIRSTKLEDSAMYFCATFGQANANYGYTFGSGTRLTVV.

The chain is built from TRBV27 and TRBJ1-2, with D hard to call. The germline V gene encodes CDR1 MNHEY and CDR2 SMNVEV (reference sequence). Trimming took 4 bases from V and 4 from J, leaving 13 bases between them. The CDR3 loop spans 14 amino acids. CDR3 amino acids: CASSSTDGRYGYTF. The CDR3 coding sequence is TGTGCCAGCAGTTCTACGGACGGCCGCTATGGCTACACCTTC.

This clone was picked up a small number of times. The genes are TRBV27 and TRBJ2-7; D is unclear. The CDR3 length is 12 residues. Germline V lookup: CDR1 MNHEY, CDR2 SMNVEV (reference sequence). Trimming shortened V by 5 bases and J by 5 bases, and 10 bases separated the two germline ends. The CDR3 here is CASSLRPDEQYF. The CDR3 nucleotides read TGTGCCAGCAGTCTCCGGCCCGACGAGCAGTACTTC.

This chain joins TRBV27 and TRBJ1-5; no clear D gene. Per the germline V gene, CDR1 is MNHEY and CDR2 is SMNVEV (reference sequence). Trimming cost V 4 bases and J 5 bases, with 9 bases left between them. The CDR3 extends over 13 amino acids. This CDR3 reads CASSYGKHQPQHF. CDR3 bases: TGTGCCAGCAGTTACGGAAAACATCAGCCCCAGCATTTT.

The chain uses TRBV29-1 and TRBJ1-2, with TRBD1 identical over 7 bases. The germline CDR1 and CDR2 sequences are SQVTM and ANQGSEA. CDR3 size: 16 residues. V was clipped by 1 base and J by 0 bases; unmatched bases: 8. As DNA, the CDR3 is TGCAGCGTTGAAGTCGGATGGGACAGCCCTAACTATGGCTACACCTTC. Residues: CSVEVGWDSPNYGYTF.

The rearrangement uses TRBV27 and TRBJ2-7; 8 bases line up with TRBD2. V lost 6 bases and J lost 2; bases outside the gene matches: 12. This CDR3 is 16 amino acids long. Germline V gene lookup returns CDR1 MNHEY and CDR2 SMNVEV (reference sequence). In DNA, the CDR3 is TGTGCCAGCAGCCACCCGGGGGGGGGATACACCTACGAGCAGTACTTC. Translation gives CASSHPGGGYTYEQYF.

CDR3 DNA sequence: TGTGCCAGCAGCTCTATCGGACAGGGGGACACTGAAGCTTTCTTT. Translated: CASSSIGQGDTEAFF. The rearrangement uses TRBV11-2 and TRBJ1-1; 10 positions agree with TRBD1. Germline V gene sequence: CDR1 SGHAT, CDR2 FQNNGV. J lost 3 bases, V lost 4 bases, and 5 bases had no gene match. This CDR3 comprises 15 residues.

V gene TRBV11-2 combines with J gene TRBJ2-1; TRBD2 agrees at 7 bases. CDR3 size: 16 residues. The V gene end was trimmed by 0 bases and the J gene end by 2 bases; junction bases not matched to a gene: 4. Germline V gene sequence: CDR1 SGHAT, CDR2 FQNNGV. The CDR3 loop is CASSLEPGGPYNEQFF. The CDR3 nucleotides are TGTGCCAGCAGCTTAGAGCCGGGAGGACCCTACAATGAGCAGTTCTTC.

The gene calls are TRBV29-1 and TRBJ2-1, with 9 bases aligning to TRBD2. V lost 7 bases and J lost 0; bases outside the gene matches: 10. The CDR3 consists of 16 residues. CDR1 and CDR2 (germline): SQVTM, ANQGSEA. The CDR3 coding sequence is TGCAGCGCCTTCACCGAGCGGGGGGCCTCCTACAATGAGCAGTTCTTC. Protein: CSAFTERGASYNEQFF.

This clone was picked up many times. The CDR3: CSVEIQGRITEAFF. CDR3 sequence (DNA): TGCAGCGTTGAAATACAGGGTAGGATCACTGAAGCTTTCTTT. The rearrangement joins TRBV29-1 to TRBJ1-1; a possible D gene is TRBD1 (6 bases). This CDR3 is built from 14 residues. V lost 2 bases and J 4 bases, leaving 14 bases between the germline ends. Germline values: CDR1 SQVTM, CDR2 ANQGSEA.

A word on this clone: A much larger clone sits a single nucleotide away, making a read error possible. The sample has other DNA sequences that encode this CDR3 too. The chain combines TRBV5-4 with TRBJ1-1; D is perhaps TRBD1 (5 bases). The CDR3 sequence is 12 residues long. The ends were cut back, 0 bases at V and 6 bases at J, with 6 bases in the middle. Germline V gene lookup returns CDR1 SGHNT and CDR2 YYREEE (reference sequence). CDR3 DNA sequence: TGTGCCAGCAGCTTGGGGGGACCTGAAGCTTTCTTT. Translated: CASSLGGPEAFF.

V is TRBV7-3 and J is TRBJ2-2, with 11 bases identical to TRBD2. The CDR3 sequence is 18 residues long. The V gene end was trimmed by 6 bases and the J gene end by 2 bases; junction bases not matched to a gene: 11. Germline CDR1 SGHTA, CDR2 FQGTGA. In nucleotides, the CDR3 is TGTGCCAGCAGTTTGAATCCGACTAGCGGGGCCAACACCGGGGAGCTGTTTTTT. It is translated as CASSLNPTSGANTGELFF.

The chain joins TRBV7-9 to TRBJ2-7, with 7 bases that match TRBD1. J was trimmed by 3 bases and V by 4 bases; bases with no gene match: 6. Germline CDR1 and CDR2: SEHNR and FQNEAQ (reference sequence). The CDR3 loop spans 14 amino acids. The CDR3 spells CASSSPGQNYEQYF. CDR3 coding DNA: TGTGCCAGCAGCTCGCCGGGACAGAACTACGAGCAGTACTTC.

The gene calls are TRBV9 and TRBJ1-1, with no clear D. The CDR3 is made up of 14 amino acids. Trimming took off 0 bases at V and 3 bases at J, with 9 bases between the two ends. Germline lookup yields CDR1 SGDLS and CDR2 YYNGEE. Here the CDR3 reads CASSVGVSDTEAFF. In DNA form, the CDR3 reads TGTGCCAGCAGCGTAGGGGTATCCGACACTGAAGCTTTCTTT.